This paragraph reports one T cell receptor beta chain. The CDR3 is 16 amino acids. Germline CDR1 reads GTSNPN; CDR2 reads SVGIG (reference sequence). Trimming cost V 0 bases and J 4 bases, with 13 bases left between them. These data come from a study of shared clonotypes between healthy human individuals. This table comes from immunoSEQ multiplex PCR, and its TCRdb copy is limited to in-frame clones, with some not included. The sample has approximately 500,000 clones; 75% to 85% are singletons. The sample was PBMCs. The sequence was obtained from a woman aged 35 to 49 in good health. Some clones in this sample may be carry-over from other donors' samples. V and J are TRBV30 and TRBJ2-6; no clear D gene. CDR3 region: CAWSVGLSGGANVLTF. DNA for the CDR3: TGTGCCTGGAGTGTAGGATTGTCAGGCGGGGCCAACGTCCTGACTTTC.